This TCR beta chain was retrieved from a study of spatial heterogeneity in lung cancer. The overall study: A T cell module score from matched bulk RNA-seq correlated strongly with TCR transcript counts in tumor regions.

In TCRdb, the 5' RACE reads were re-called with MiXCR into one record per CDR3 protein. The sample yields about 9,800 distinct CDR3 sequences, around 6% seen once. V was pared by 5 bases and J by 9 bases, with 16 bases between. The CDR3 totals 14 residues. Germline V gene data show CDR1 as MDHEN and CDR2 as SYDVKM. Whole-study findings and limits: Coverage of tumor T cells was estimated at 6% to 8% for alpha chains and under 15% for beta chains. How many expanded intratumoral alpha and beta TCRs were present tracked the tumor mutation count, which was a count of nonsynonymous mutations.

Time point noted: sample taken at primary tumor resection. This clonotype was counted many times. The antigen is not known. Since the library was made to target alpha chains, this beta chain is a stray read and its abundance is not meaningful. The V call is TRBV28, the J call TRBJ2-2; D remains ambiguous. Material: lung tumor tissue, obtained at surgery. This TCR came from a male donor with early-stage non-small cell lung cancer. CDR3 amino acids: CASSHGPGRRELFF. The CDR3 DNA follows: TGTGCCAGCAGTCATGGACCGGGCAGAAGGGAGCTGTTTTTT.